A single sample is the source of the 26 T cell receptor beta chains below, sequenced in a study of blood T cells in healthy people across ages. PCR was performed a second time for about 7 to 12 cycles using a sample-barcoded 5' primer and a J-beta primer mix. TCRdb recomputed calls from the 5' RACE reads with MiXCR, one row per CDR3 protein. The data hold around 1.5 million distinct CDR3 sequences, with 45% to 70% observed a single time. The sequenced material came from blood. The receptors derive from a young man in good health.

Comments on this clonotype: One junction end does not reproduce the germline sequence, and a read error may be involved. CDR3 region: CAISRDQIGGEQYF. The CDR3 DNA reads as TGTGCCATCAGCAGAGATCAGATCGGAGGCGAGCAGTACTTC. This rearrangement joins TRBV15 to TRBJ2-5; possibly TRBD2 for D (5 bases). TRBJ2-7 matches the DNA end more closely, so the J call is doubtful. Germline CDR1 and CDR2: LNHNV and YYDKDF (reference sequence). This CDR3 comprises 14 residues.

The chain is built from TRBV9 and TRBJ2-7, with 7 bases that match TRBD1. With V trimmed by 0 bases and J by 2 bases, 11 bases remained unmatched. CDR1 SGDLS and CDR2 YYNGEE come from the germline V gene. This CDR3 spans 17 amino acids. The CDR3 region is CASSVENRDRDTYEQYF. The DNA for the CDR3 is TGTGCCAGCAGCGTAGAAAATCGCGACAGGGATACCTACGAGCAGTACTTC.

This chain connects TRBV7-9 to TRBJ2-5, with 8 bases lining up with TRBD2. The DNA matches TRBJ2-7 better at its end, which makes the J call doubtful. The germline V gene encodes CDR1 SEHNR and CDR2 FQNEAQ (reference sequence). The CDR3 runs 13 residues. CDR3 sequence: CASSLPGGDEQYF. CDR3 bases: TGTGCCAGCAGCCTCCCGGGGGGGGACGAGCAGTACTTC.

This clonotype came up a few times. The chain employs TRBV4-1 and TRBJ2-2, with D uncertain. With 1 base removed from V and 8 bases from J, the gap between germline ends came to 5 bases. The CDR3 is 12 amino acids. Germline assignment: CDR1 MGHRA and CDR2 YSYEKL. CDR3 in DNA: TGCGCCAGCAGCCAAGGGGGAGGGGAGCTGTTTTTT. Encoded protein: CASSQGGGELFF.

The chain is built from TRBV29-1 and TRBJ2-2, with D unclear. The germline CDR1 and CDR2 sequences are SQVTM and ANQGSEA. V was clipped by 6 bases and J by 8 bases, with 10 bases between them. CDR3 length equals 11 residues. CDR3 region: CSVIGGGELFF. Here the CDR3 DNA reads TGCAGCGTCATAGGTGGGGGGGAGCTGTTTTTT.

This clonotype was detected only a few times. V is TRBV20-1 and J is TRBJ2-1; 11 bases agree with TRBD1. Trimming cost V 5 bases and J 4 bases; bases outside gene matches: 1. There are 13 residues in the CDR3. Germline CDR1 DFQATT, CDR2 SNEGSKA (reference sequence). The CDR3 spells CSAGTGGYNEQFF. For the CDR3, the DNA is TGCAGTGCTGGGACAGGGGGATACAATGAGCAGTTCTTC.

This clonotype has a handful of counts. J is TRBJ1-5 and V is TRBV4-1; D gene ambiguous. The CDR3 consists of 16 residues. Trimming removed 0 bases from V and 6 bases from J, with 15 bases in between. Germline V CDR1 and CDR2: MGHRA, YSYEKL. The CDR3 coding sequence is TGCGCCAGCAGCCAAGATCCTCAGGCGATAAGTCAGCCCCAGCATTTT. It yields the protein CASSQDPQAISQPQHF.

This clonotype was detected a few times. The rearrangement uses TRBV7-9 and TRBJ1-5, with D uncertain. The CDR3 consists of 12 residues. Germline CDR1 and CDR2: SEHNR and FQNEAQ (reference sequence). V was cut by 5 bases and J by 9 bases, with 11 bases left in between. In DNA form, the CDR3 reads TGTGCCAGCAGCCGGATAAATTCGCCCCAGCATTTT. It translates to CASSRINSPQHF.

This clonotype has more than one count but fewer than ten. The V call is TRBV29-1, the J call TRBJ2-1, with TRBD2 identical over 12 bases. The CDR3 loop spans 12 amino acids. V shed 6 bases, J shed 13 bases, and the junction held 7 bases outside the gene matches. Germline V gene sequence: CDR1 SQVTM, CDR2 ANQGSEA. CDR3 region: CSVQSSGGVQFF. For the CDR3, the DNA is TGCAGCGTCCAATCTAGCGGGGGGGTCCAGTTCTTC.

The chain couples TRBV5-1 to TRBJ2-5; D is perhaps TRBD1 or TRBD2 (5 bases each). V dropped 3 bases and J dropped 13 bases, with 25 bases sitting between them. Germline loops: CDR1 SGHRS, CDR2 YFSETQ. The CDR3 length is 15 residues. This CDR3 is CASSSGRAIESQRYF. In nucleotides, the CDR3 is TGCGCCAGCAGCTCGGGACGGGCTATCGAGTCGCAGCGGTACTTC.

Only one count was recorded for this clonotype. The chain has TRBV5-1 and TRBJ1-1, with D perhaps TRBD1 (5 bases). The V gene's germline CDR1 is SGHRS and CDR2 YFSETQ. V was shortened by 4 bases and J by 2 bases, with 9 bases between the two germline ends. CDR3 size: 13 residues. CDR3 bases: TGCGCCAGCAGCACCGGGGCCAACACTGAAGCTTTCTTT. Translation: CASSTGANTEAFF.

The chain employs TRBV6-1 and TRBJ1-2; TRBD1 matches at 7 bases. V dropped 7 bases and J dropped 7; count of bases not matched to a gene: 9. CDR1 MNHNS and CDR2 SASEGT come from the germline V gene. The CDR3 is 13 residues long. The CDR3 loop reads CASTLTGSGGYTF. The DNA of the CDR3 is TGTGCCAGCACCTTGACAGGGTCTGGTGGCTACACCTTC.

The sample holds many counts of this clonotype. This sequence joins TRBV4-1 and TRBJ2-7; D is ambiguous. Germline loops: CDR1 MGHRA, CDR2 YSYEKL. V lost 0 bases to trimming and J lost 0 bases, with 9 bases between them. CDR3 size: 15 residues. The CDR3 loop is CASSQDRSSSYEQYF. In nucleotides, the CDR3 is TGCGCCAGCAGCCAAGATCGGAGTAGCTCCTACGAGCAGTACTTC.

The rearrangement joins TRBV29-1 to TRBJ1-1; TRBD1 is a possible D gene (6 bases). CDR3 size: 13 residues. V shed 5 bases and J shed 1 base, with 11 bases lying between them. Germline CDR1 reads SQVTM; CDR2 reads ANQGSEA. The CDR3 sequence is CSVILGQNTEAFF. The CDR3 nucleotides read TGCAGCGTTATTCTGGGACAGAACACTGAAGCTTTCTTT.

The genes are TRBV6-2 or TRBV6-3 and TRBJ2-1, with D tentatively TRBD2 (6 bases). The CDR3 extends over 18 amino acids. The germline V and J ends were trimmed by 6 bases and 2 bases, with 23 bases remaining between them. Germline values: CDR1 MNHEY, CDR2 SVGEGT. The CDR3 loop reads CASRTRLMEGAPYNEQFF. CDR3 nucleotide sequence: TGTGCCAGCAGGACCCGCTTAATGGAGGGAGCCCCCTACAATGAGCAGTTCTTC.

This clonotype was seen once. V is TRBV6-2 or TRBV6-3 and J is TRBJ2-1, with 7 bases matching TRBD2. This CDR3 region has 17 residues. Germline V gives CDR1 MNHEY, CDR2 SVGEGT. V lost 6 bases to trimming and J lost 6 bases; unmatched junction nucleotides: 17. CDR3 sequence reads: CASRPLDWRERGNEQFF. CDR3 bases: TGTGCCAGCAGACCCCTGGATTGGCGGGAGAGGGGCAATGAGCAGTTCTTC.

The J gene is TRBJ2-4, the V gene TRBV20-1; D remains ambiguous. V dropped 5 bases and J dropped 0 bases, with 14 bases sitting between them. Looked up from germline, CDR1 is DFQATT and CDR2 is SNEGSKA (reference sequence). The CDR3 loop spans 15 amino acids. The CDR3 DNA is TGCAGTGCTTCGCCCGGGCCTCAAGCCAAAAACATTCAGTACTTC. Translated: CSASPGPQAKNIQYF.

This clonotype appeared a few times. The rearrangement joins TRBV12-3 or TRBV12-4 to TRBJ2-7; D remains unclear. V lost 7 bases, J lost 1 base, and 5 bases lay in between. The CDR3 has 11 residues. DNA of the CDR3: TGTGCCAGCATGACTTCCTACGAGCAGTACTTC. Amino acids: CASMTSYEQYF.

The CDR3 loop reads CASGGGRASSGANVLTF. CDR3 DNA sequence: TGTGCCAGCGGTGGGGGTCGGGCTAGTTCTGGGGCCAACGTCCTGACTTTC. The V call is TRBV6-2 or TRBV6-3, the J call TRBJ2-6; D may be TRBD1 or TRBD2 (5 bases each). Trimming pared 8 bases from V and 1 base from J, leaving 18 bases between. This CDR3 spans 17 amino acids. Germline CDR1 reads MNHEY; CDR2 reads SVGEGT.

The gene calls are TRBV27 and TRBJ1-5, with TRBD1 matching 8 bases. The germline gives CDR1 MNHEY, CDR2 SMNVEV (reference sequence). The CDR3 runs 14 residues. The V segment lost 9 bases and the J segment 3 bases; nucleotides outside the gene matches: 7. The DNA for the CDR3 is TGTGCCAGTCGAGAGACAGGGGTCAATCAGCCCCAGCATTTT. Translated: CASRETGVNQPQHF.

The chain recombines TRBV20-1 with TRBJ2-5, with 9 positions matching TRBD2. From germline, CDR1 is DFQATT and CDR2 SNEGSKA (reference sequence). V gave up 2 bases and J gave up 4 bases; unmatched junction bases: 8. The CDR3 length is 15 residues. CDR3 nucleotides: TGCAGTGCTAGATTTCGGCTAGCGGGGAGAGAGACCCAGTACTTC. Translated: CSARFRLAGRETQYF.

The chain is built from TRBV28 and TRBJ1-1; TRBD1 might be the D (6 bases). The V end lost 5 bases, the J end lost 5 bases, and 15 bases lay between the germline ends. This CDR3 spans 14 amino acids. Germline CDR1 is MDHEN and CDR2 is SYDVKM. CDR3 nucleotides: TGTGCCAGCAGTCCCAACGGACAGTCGACTGAAGCTTTCTTT. Its translation: CASSPNGQSTEAFF.

This clonotype has just one count. V gene TRBV3-1 combines with J gene TRBJ1-2; no reliable D call. Trimming left V 1 base short and J 4 bases short, with 10 bases between. CDR1 is LGHDT and CDR2 is YNNKEL in the germline V gene (reference sequence). The CDR3 has 14 amino acids. CDR3 sequence: CASSQAVQTYGYTF. The DNA of the CDR3 is TGTGCCAGCAGCCAAGCGGTACAGACCTATGGCTACACCTTC.

The table lists this clonotype with a count of one. The rearrangement joins TRBV4-1 to TRBJ1-2; TRBD1 is a possible D gene (5 bases). Germline assignment: CDR1 MGHRA and CDR2 YSYEKL. Between the trimmed V and J ends, which lost 0 bases and 6 bases, there was a span of 14 bases. The CDR3 spans 15 residues. The CDR3 sequence is CASSQEGTMAHGYTF. The CDR3 DNA follows: TGCGCCAGCAGCCAAGAAGGGACGATGGCCCATGGCTACACCTTC.

The chain employs TRBV6-1 and TRBJ2-5, with 10 bases matching TRBD1. The germline V gene encodes CDR1 MNHNS and CDR2 SASEGT. After removal of 7 bases from V and 5 bases from J, the junction contained 7 bases not matched to a gene. The CDR3 loop spans 14 amino acids. The CDR3 reads CASTYRTGGETQYF. The CDR3 region has the DNA TGTGCCAGCACCTACCGGACAGGGGGGGAGACCCAGTACTTC.

The V gene is TRBV11-1, the J gene TRBJ2-7; 8 nucleotides agree with TRBD1. Judging by the DNA end, TRBJ2-4 fits better; the J call may be wrong. The germline V gene encodes CDR1 SGHAT and CDR2 FQDESV (reference sequence). The CDR3 has 14 residues. The CDR3 loop is CASSLGTGEVIQYF. The CDR3 nucleotides are TGTGCCAGCAGCCTCGGGACAGGCGAGGTCATTCAGTACTTC.